This T cell receptor beta chain was retrieved from a study of response to subunit inactivated influenza vaccine. TCRdb processed the RT-PCR reads anew with MiXCR; each CDR3 protein has one entry. The sample yields hundreds of thousands of distinct CDR3 sequences, over 9.5% seen once. The CDR3 totals 15 residues. Germline V gene data show CDR1 as DFQATT and CDR2 as SNEGSKA (reference sequence). V lost 5 bases and J lost 1; bases outside the gene matches: 8. This clonotype was seen ten or more times. The source material was PBMCs from blood, sampled 45 days after vaccination. The receptor was isolated from a man aged 50 to 59 who received an inactivated influenza vaccine. The chain joins TRBV20-1 to TRBJ2-3; 8 bases map to TRBD2. Here the CDR3 reads CSAETYSGGTDTQYF. The CDR3, as DNA: TGCAGTGCTGAAACCTATAGCGGGGGCACAGATACGCAGTATTTT.